This T cell receptor beta chain was sequenced during a study of T cells in Graves' hyperthyroidism and ophthalmopathy. J gave up 0 bases and V 5 bases, and 7 bases lay outside the gene matches. Looked up from germline, CDR1 is LNHDA and CDR2 is SQIVND (reference sequence). The CDR3 runs to 18 residues. Regions amplified from RNA transcripts were the TCR beta CDR3 regions. A first-round RT-PCR of the TCR CDR3 used the HTBI primer set. Via MiXCR, TCRdb re-called the multiplex PCR reads, giving one row per CDR3 protein. Here the sample spans about 660,000 distinct CDR3 sequences, 40% to 55% being singletons. This clonotype appeared many times. Its antigen is still unknown. It was uncontrolled infection, other autoimmune disease, pregnancy or lactation that excluded patients. The study, taken as a whole, reports: Blood held most thyroid clonotypes expanded above 0.001 frequency. The model anticipated ophthalmopathy a median around six months pre-onset. A model of 13 V-J features distinguished ophthalmopathy from stable hyperthyroidism.

This chain connects TRBV19 to TRBJ2-6, with TRBD1 identical over 10 bases. This clonotype was sampled from an adult man with Graves' disease, either hyperthyroidism or ophthalmopathy (not recorded which). Sequenced material: peripheral blood or thyroid tissue (not recorded which). The CDR3 spells CASSAGTGAVSGANVLTF. The CDR3 region has the DNA TGTGCCAGTAGTGCCGGGACAGGGGCCGTCTCTGGGGCCAACGTCCTGACTTTC. Full variable domain (remainder filled in from reference TRBV19 and TRBJ2-6): DGGITQSPKYLFRKEGQNVTLSCEQNLNHDAMYWYRQDPGQGLRLIYYSQIVNDFQKGDIAEGYSVSREKKESFPLTVTSAQKNPTAFYLCASSAGTGAVSGANVLTFGAGSRLTVL.